These 12 T cell receptor beta chains share one sample of origin, sequenced in a study of blood T cell repertoires in COVID-19. This table comes from immunoSEQ multiplex PCR, and its TCRdb copy is limited to in-frame clones, with some not included. The top ten clones hold around 2% of a sample with under 350,000 clones, approximately 88% of them seen once. Sequencing was done on a sample of peripheral blood. Receptor source: a man aged 45-65 years with acute or convalescent COVID-19.

The V and J genes are TRBV12-3 or TRBV12-4 and TRBJ1-3; D unresolved. The CDR3 is 13 amino acids. V shed 6 bases and J shed 9 bases, with 15 bases lying between them. CDR3 sequence (DNA): TGTGCCAGCAGCTCCGGACTGGGTGGCACCATATATTTT. Its protein is CASSSGLGGTIYF.

This clone came up once. This chain joins TRBV9 and TRBJ1-4, with D perhaps matching TRBD1 (6 bases). The CDR3 is 16 amino acids. The germline V gene has CDR1 SGDLS and CDR2 YYNGEE. The V end lost 4 bases, the J end lost 4 bases, and 17 bases lay between the germline ends. CDR3 DNA: TGTGCCAGCAGCCGCTCCCCCCGACAGGTTAATGAAAAACTGTTTTTT. Amino acid sequence: CASSRSPRQVNEKLFF.

V is TRBV5-4 and J is TRBJ2-2; 16 positions agree with TRBD2. The V gene end was trimmed by 3 bases and the J gene end by 10 bases; junction bases not matched to a gene: 3. This CDR3 has 15 amino acids. In germline, CDR1 is SGHNT, CDR2 YYREEE (reference sequence). This CDR3 reads CASSSGTSGGEELFF. For the CDR3, the DNA is TGTGCCAGCAGCTCCGGGACTAGCGGGGGGGAGGAGCTGTTTTTT.

CDR3 sequence: CASGDRVSYEQYF. The CDR3 DNA is TGCGCCAGCGGAGACAGGGTGAGCTACGAGCAGTACTTC. V and J are TRBV10-2 and TRBJ2-7; 7 bases align to TRBD1. This CDR3 has 13 residues. Germline V gives CDR1 WSHSY, CDR2 SAAADI. Trimming at V came to 8 bases and at J to 3 bases, leaving 7 bases not matched to a gene.

This chain uses TRBV7-2 with TRBJ2-1; tentatively, D is TRBD2 (5 bases). Trimming cost V 8 bases and J 5 bases, with 19 bases left between them. Germline V gene data show CDR1 as SGHTA and CDR2 as FQGNSA. CDR3 length: 15 residues. CDR3 sequence: CASRPAGLTHNEQFF. The CDR3 DNA is TGTGCCAGCCGCCCGGCGGGCCTGACCCACAATGAGCAGTTCTTC.

The rearrangement uses TRBV12-3 or TRBV12-4 and TRBJ2-7; D is undetermined. The V and J ends lost 5 bases and 2 bases respectively, with 10 bases between them. CDR3 size: 13 residues. For the CDR3, the DNA is TGTGCCAGCAGTCGCACTGCCGCCTACGAGCAGTACTTC. Protein sequence: CASSRTAAYEQYF.

The chain carries TRBV5-1 and TRBJ1-2; perhaps TRBD1 as D (6 bases). V was clipped by 2 bases and J by 4 bases, with 12 bases between them. The CDR3 covers 14 residues. CDR1 is SGHRS and CDR2 is YFSETQ in the germline V gene. The CDR3 sequence is CASSFSDRIYGYTF. The CDR3 DNA sequence: TGCGCCAGCAGCTTCTCCGACAGGATCTATGGCTACACCTTC.

The chain recombines TRBV6-5 with TRBJ1-6; 7 positions agree with TRBD1. The CDR3 contains 13 residues. The germline V gene encodes CDR1 MNHEY and CDR2 SVGAGI. V shed 6 bases, J shed 14 bases, and the junction held 10 bases outside the gene matches. CDR3 protein: CASRPDRERALHF. The CDR3 DNA reads TGTGCCAGCAGACCCGACAGGGAAAGGGCCCTCCACTTT.

V usage is TRBV27 and J usage is TRBJ1-2; 9 bases align to TRBD1. Trimming at V came to 5 bases and at J to 4 bases, leaving 8 bases not matched to a gene. This CDR3 spans 15 amino acids. CDR1 and CDR2 (germline): MNHEY, SMNVEV (reference sequence). CDR3 loop: CASSPNRGHGYGYTF. CDR3 sequence (DNA): TGTGCCAGCAGTCCTAACAGGGGGCATGGCTATGGCTACACCTTC.

The chain links TRBV7-2 to TRBJ2-5, with 8 bases fitting TRBD2. The CDR3 totals 14 residues. Losses at the gene ends were 5 bases for V and 5 bases for J; bases not matched to a gene: 7. Germline values: CDR1 SGHTA, CDR2 FQGNSA. For the CDR3, the DNA is TGTGCCAGCAGCGATGGACTAGCTGGTGAGACCCAGTACTTC. Amino acids: CASSDGLAGETQYF.

As for this clone: The junction and the germline gene differ at one end; a read error may be behind it. The chain carries TRBV2 and TRBJ2-4, with D tentatively TRBD2 (6 bases). Germline lookup yields CDR1 SNHLY and CDR2 FYNNEI. This CDR3 is 16 amino acids long. This CDR3 is CASSEGRGIPGNIQYF. Written as DNA, the CDR3 is TGTGCCAGCAGCGAAGGTCGGGGGATACCGGGGAACATTCAGTACTTC.

The chain is built from TRBV15 and TRBJ1-4; D gene unclear. Per the germline V gene, CDR1 is LNHNV and CDR2 is YYDKDF (reference sequence). CDR3 length: 14 amino acids. Trimming shortened V by 0 bases and J by 7 bases, and 9 bases separated the two germline ends. CDR3 residues: CATSRDLSAEKLFF. The CDR3 DNA reads as TGTGCCACCAGCAGAGATTTGAGCGCTGAAAAACTGTTTTTT.